Below, 17 T cell receptor beta chains from the same sample are listed, as sequenced in a study of T cell responses to AZD1222 COVID-19 vaccine. Sequencing used immunoSEQ multiplex PCR; TCRdb keeps in-frame clones, though not all of them. The repertoire holds fewer than 200,000 clones, about 92% seen once, with around 2.6% in the top ten. Sample: peripheral blood, taken on day 0 of AZD1222 vaccination. These receptor sequences come from an adult in good health.

The chain combines TRBV4-2 with TRBJ2-3; tentatively, D is TRBD2 (5 bases). Trimming shortened V by 1 base and J by 2 bases, and 10 bases separated the two germline ends. CDR1 is LGHNA and CDR2 is YNFKEQ in the germline V gene. The CDR3 covers 15 residues. The CDR3 region has the DNA TGTGCCAGCAGCCAAGGGGAGCGGACCACAGATACGCAGTATTTT. It translates to CASSQGERTTDTQYF.

The rearrangement links TRBV19 to TRBJ1-2; no clear D. CDR1 LNHDA and CDR2 SQIVND come from the germline V gene (reference sequence). Between the trimmed V and J ends, which lost 4 bases and 8 bases, there was a span of 14 bases. The CDR3 spans 13 residues. As DNA, the CDR3 is TGTGCCAGTAGTACGGCCCAGACGGGAGGCTACACCTTC. Encoded protein: CASSTAQTGGYTF.

The rearrangement uses TRBV6-5 and TRBJ1-1, with D possibly matching TRBD1 (5 bases). Germline CDR1 and CDR2: MNHEY and SVGAGI. V shed 5 bases and J shed 4 bases, with 14 bases lying between them. The CDR3 runs to 14 residues. The CDR3 nucleotides read TGTGCCAGCAGTACCCGTTGGGGGAGCACTGAAGCTTTCTTT. Its translation is CASSTRWGSTEAFF.

V is TRBV5-1 and J is TRBJ1-2; possible D gene TRBD1, 6 bases. The CDR3 sequence is 14 residues long. V lost 0 bases and J 4 bases, leaving 10 bases between the germline ends. CDR1 is SGHRS and CDR2 is YFSETQ in the germline V gene. In DNA form, the CDR3 reads TGCGCCAGCAGCTTGGCGGGGGCGGGCTATGGCTACACCTTC. Translation: CASSLAGAGYGYTF. Full variable domain (rest looked up from reference TRBV5-1 and TRBJ1-2): KAGVTQTPRYLIKTRGQQVTLSCSPISGHRSVSWYQQTPGQGLQFLFEYFSETQRNKGNFPGRFSGRQFSNSRSEMNVSTLELGDSALYLCASSLAGAGYGYTFGSGTRLTVV.

The chain recombines TRBV14 with TRBJ1-4; weak D call: TRBD1 (5 bases). Looked up from germline, CDR1 is SGHDN and CDR2 is FVKESK. Trimming took off 4 bases at V and 6 bases at J, with 12 bases between the two ends. The CDR3 has 14 amino acids. Here the CDR3 DNA reads TGTGCCAGCAGCCGGGAGCAGGGATATGAAAAACTGTTTTTT. It translates to CASSREQGYEKLFF.

The rearrangement uses TRBV7-6 and TRBJ1-1; 9 nucleotides match TRBD1. Trimming cost V 1 base and J 3 bases; bases outside gene matches: 9. This CDR3 spans 17 amino acids. Germline lookup yields CDR1 SGHVS and CDR2 FNYEAQ. CDR3 amino acids: CASSLEDRGILDTEAFF. The CDR3 DNA reads TGTGCCAGCAGCTTAGAAGACAGGGGGATATTGGACACTGAAGCTTTCTTT.

The chain couples TRBV5-5 to TRBJ1-2; the match to TRBD1 covers 9 bases. CDR1 and CDR2 from the germline V gene are SGHKS and YYEKEE (reference sequence). This CDR3 contains 14 residues. The V and J ends lost 2 bases and 6 bases, in that order; junction bases with no gene match: 5. CDR3 sequence reads: CASSLQGASDGYTF. CDR3 DNA sequence: TGTGCCAGCAGCTTACAGGGGGCGAGTGATGGCTACACCTTC.

J is TRBJ2-1 and V is TRBV7-5; no DNA check was done on the table's D call, TRBD1. TRBV7-5 is designated a pseudogene. CDR3 length: 20 amino acids. CDR3 sequence: CVRSLGGRGRSAGSDDEQFF. The CDR3 region has the DNA TGTGTCAGAAGCTTAGGAGGCAGGGGGCGGTCAGCGGGGTCGGACGATGAGCAGTTCTTC.

V usage is TRBV9 and J usage is TRBJ2-7; TRBD2 matches 7 bases. V was pared by 4 bases and J by 1 base, with 5 bases of the junction left unmatched. There are 14 residues in the CDR3. Germline V gene data show CDR1 as SGDLS and CDR2 as YYNGEE. The CDR3 is CASSPRTRSYEQYF. CDR3 bases: TGTGCCAGCAGCCCCCGGACTAGGTCCTACGAGCAGTACTTC.

The chain employs TRBV19 and TRBJ1-2; D is unclear. Trimming stripped 6 bases from V and 0 bases from J, with 17 bases between. Germline V lookup: CDR1 LNHDA, CDR2 SQIVND (reference sequence). CDR3 size: 16 residues. The CDR3 DNA sequence: TGTGCCAGTAGCAACCCCCGAGTTACAGCTAACTATGGCTACACCTTC. Translated: CASSNPRVTANYGYTF.

The J gene is TRBJ2-2, the V gene TRBV25-1; D is possibly TRBD2 (6 bases). The CDR3 covers 16 residues. Germline CDR1 and CDR2: MGHDK and SYGVNS. Trimming pared 1 base from V and 2 bases from J, leaving 11 bases between. The DNA of the CDR3 is TGTGCCAGCAGTGAATTCCCGACTAGAAACACCGGGGAGCTGTTTTTT. This translates into CASSEFPTRNTGELFF.

The chain joins TRBV18 to TRBJ2-5; D unresolved. Germline values: CDR1 KGHSH, CDR2 LQKENI. The CDR3 runs to 13 residues. The V and J ends lost 3 bases and 1 base respectively, with 6 bases between them. Here the CDR3 reads CASSPQLQETQYF. In DNA form, the CDR3 reads TGTGCCAGCTCACCCCAACTCCAAGAGACCCAGTACTTC.

The chain carries TRBV29-1 and TRBJ1-3; D gene unclear. The length of the CDR3 is 14 residues. Between the trimmed V and J ends, which lost 2 bases and 2 bases, there was a span of 10 bases. Germline loops: CDR1 SQVTM, CDR2 ANQGSEA. CDR3 amino acids: CSVEYSGAGNTIYF. The DNA for the CDR3 is TGCAGCGTTGAATACTCCGGGGCTGGAAACACCATATATTTT.

This sequence joins TRBV19 and TRBJ2-7; 8 bases align to TRBD2. V gave up 5 bases and J gave up 4 bases; unmatched junction bases: 7. Germline V gives CDR1 LNHDA, CDR2 SQIVND (reference sequence). The CDR3 spans 14 residues. DNA for the CDR3: TGTGCCAGTAGTCCCGAGCGGGAGTCGTACGAGCAGTACTTC. Protein: CASSPERESYEQYF.

The gene calls are TRBV6-5 and TRBJ2-5; either TRBD1 or TRBD2 may fit D (5 bases each). Germline values: CDR1 MNHEY, CDR2 SVGAGI. The CDR3 is 15 amino acids. V dropped 6 bases and J dropped 2 bases, with 16 bases sitting between them. CDR3 protein: CASSSLGDAQETQYF. Written as DNA, the CDR3 is TGTGCCAGCAGCTCCCTAGGGGACGCGCAAGAGACCCAGTACTTC.

The genes are TRBV5-1 and TRBJ2-7; D gene uncertain. The ends were cut back, 7 bases at V and 2 bases at J, with 16 bases in the middle. There are 14 residues in the CDR3. Germline values: CDR1 SGHRS, CDR2 YFSETQ. The CDR3, as DNA: TGCGCCAGCGGAAACACCTTCAATCCCTACGAGCAGTACTTC. It yields the protein CASGNTFNPYEQYF.

The J gene is TRBJ2-1, the V gene TRBV10-3; the D is unclear. Germline assignment: CDR1 ENHRY and CDR2 SYGVKD. V was pared by 10 bases and J by 4 bases, with 11 bases between. This CDR3 region has 12 residues. As DNA, the CDR3 is TGTGCCACCCTGGACCTTTACAATGAGCAGTTCTTC. Its protein is CATLDLYNEQFF.